This TCR beta chain is drawn from a study of a mutant IDH1 vaccine in newly diagnosed glioma. About the research overall: With temozolomide cycles, or 4-6 weeks after radiotherapy alone, vaccination was started. Every participant had undergone radiotherapy, temozolomide, or both before, and most underwent both.

Comment on this clone: Its target is unknown.

The repertoire was sequenced with immunoSEQ multiplex PCR; TCRdb's copy has only in-frame clones and lacks some. The profile shows approximately 60,000 clones, approximately 79% of them singletons. V was clipped by 2 bases and J by 7 bases, with 12 bases between them. The germline V gene encodes CDR1 GTSNPN and CDR2 SVGIG (reference sequence). The CDR3 length is 12 residues. Indicated time point: week 5, during vaccination. Doses of 300 ug of mutant IDH1 20-mer peptide were given with topical imiquimod. The rearrangement links TRBV30 to TRBJ2-7; the D gene could be TRBD1 or TRBD2 (6 bases each). The TCR sequence derives from a woman between 18 and 30 years old with glioma. Some clones in this sample may be carry-over from other donors' samples. The specimen comprised PBMCs, sampled from a glioma patient whose treatment included an IDH1 peptide vaccine. CDR3 nucleotide sequence: TGTGCCTGGAGTTCGGGGGCTAGAGAGCAGTACTTC. The encoded protein is CAWSSGAREQYF. Looking up the rest from reference TRBV30 and TRBJ2-7 gives the full variable domain: SQTIHQWPATLVQPVGSPLSLECTVEGTSNPNLYWYRQAAGRGLQLLFYSVGIGQISSEVPQNLSASRPQDRQFILSSKKLLLSDSGFYLCAWSSGAREQYFGPGTRLTVT.